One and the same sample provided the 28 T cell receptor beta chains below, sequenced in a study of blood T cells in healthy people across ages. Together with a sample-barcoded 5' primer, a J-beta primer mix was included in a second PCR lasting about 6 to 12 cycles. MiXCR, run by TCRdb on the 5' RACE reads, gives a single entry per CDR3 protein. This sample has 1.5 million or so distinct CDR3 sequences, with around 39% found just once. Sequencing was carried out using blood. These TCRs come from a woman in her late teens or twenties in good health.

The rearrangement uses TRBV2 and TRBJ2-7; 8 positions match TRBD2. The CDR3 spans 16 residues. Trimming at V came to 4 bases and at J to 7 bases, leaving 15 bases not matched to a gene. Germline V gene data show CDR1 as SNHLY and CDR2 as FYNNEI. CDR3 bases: TGTGCCAGCAGTGCCCGACTAGCGAGTGCGTCCAATGAGCAGTACTTC. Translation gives CASSARLASASNEQYF. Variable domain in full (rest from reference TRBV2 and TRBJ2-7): EPEVTQTPSHQVTQMGQEVILRCVPISNHLYFYWYRQILGQKVEFLVSFYNNEISEKSEIFDDQFSVERPDGSNFTLKIRSTKLEDSAMYFCASSARLASASNEQYFGPGTRLTVT.

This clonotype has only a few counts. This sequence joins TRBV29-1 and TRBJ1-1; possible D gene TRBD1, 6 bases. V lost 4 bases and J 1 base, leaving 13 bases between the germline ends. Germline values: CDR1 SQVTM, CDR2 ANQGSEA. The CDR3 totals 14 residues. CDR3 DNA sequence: TGCAGCGTTGCGGAGGGGGGCCAGAACACTGAAGCTTTCTTT. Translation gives CSVAEGGQNTEAFF.

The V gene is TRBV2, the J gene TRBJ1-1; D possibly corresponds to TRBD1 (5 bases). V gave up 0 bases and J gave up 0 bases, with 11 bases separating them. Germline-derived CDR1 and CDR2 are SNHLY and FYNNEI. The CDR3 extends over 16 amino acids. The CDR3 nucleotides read TGTGCCAGCAGTGAAGCGCTGGGGGGGATGAACACTGAAGCTTTCTTT. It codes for CASSEALGGMNTEAFF.

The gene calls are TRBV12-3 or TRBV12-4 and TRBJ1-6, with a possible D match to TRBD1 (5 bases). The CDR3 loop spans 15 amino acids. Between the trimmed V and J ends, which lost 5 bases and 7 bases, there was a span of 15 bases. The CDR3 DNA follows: TGTGCCAGCAGTCCCGCTGACAGTTTGAATTCACCCCTCCACTTT. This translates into CASSPADSLNSPLHF.

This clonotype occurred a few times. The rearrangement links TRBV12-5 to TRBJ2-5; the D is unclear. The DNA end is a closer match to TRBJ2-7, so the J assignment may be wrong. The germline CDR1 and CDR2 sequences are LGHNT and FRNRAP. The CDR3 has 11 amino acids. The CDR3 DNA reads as TGTGCTAGTGGTTTTAGGTACGAGCAGTACTTC. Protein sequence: CASGFRYEQYF.

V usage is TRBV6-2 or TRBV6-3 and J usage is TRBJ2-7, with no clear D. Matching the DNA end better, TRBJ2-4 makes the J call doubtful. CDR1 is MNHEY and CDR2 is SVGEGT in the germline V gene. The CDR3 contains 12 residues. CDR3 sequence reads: CASSYPPNIQYF. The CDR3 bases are TGTGCCAGCAGTTATCCTCCAAACATTCAGTACTTC.

CDR3 bases: TGTGCCAGCAGCCACAGACAGGGGGGTCTCTATGAGAACACTGAAGCTTTCTTT. Protein: CASSHRQGGLYENTEAFF. The chain couples TRBV6-1 to TRBJ1-1; TRBD1 agrees at 9 bases. The CDR3 has 18 residues. Germline V gene sequence: CDR1 MNHNS, CDR2 SASEGT. With V trimmed by 6 bases and J by 1 base, 15 bases remained unmatched.

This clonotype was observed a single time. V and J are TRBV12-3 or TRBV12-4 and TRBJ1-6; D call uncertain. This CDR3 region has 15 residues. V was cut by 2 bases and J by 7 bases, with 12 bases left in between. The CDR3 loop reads CASSLSGSRNSPLHF. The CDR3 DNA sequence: TGTGCCAGCAGTTTAAGCGGCAGTCGGAATTCACCCCTCCACTTT.

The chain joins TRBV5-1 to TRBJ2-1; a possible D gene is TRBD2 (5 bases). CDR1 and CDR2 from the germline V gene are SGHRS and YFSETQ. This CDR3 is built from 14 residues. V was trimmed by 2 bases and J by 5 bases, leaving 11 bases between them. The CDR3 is CASSFPRGDNEQFF. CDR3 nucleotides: TGCGCCAGCAGCTTCCCCCGGGGAGACAATGAGCAGTTCTTC.

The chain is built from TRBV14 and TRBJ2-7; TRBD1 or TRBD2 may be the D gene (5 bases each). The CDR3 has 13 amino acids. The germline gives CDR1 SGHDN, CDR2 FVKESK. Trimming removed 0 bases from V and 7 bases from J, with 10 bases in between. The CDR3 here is CASSQERRTEQYF. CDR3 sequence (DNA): TGTGCCAGCAGCCAAGAGCGGAGGACAGAGCAGTACTTC. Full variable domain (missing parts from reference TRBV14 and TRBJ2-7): EAGVTQFPSHSVIEKGQTVTLRCDPISGHDNLYWYRRVMGKEIKFLLHFVKESKQDESGMPNNRFLAERTGGTYSTLKVQPAELEDSGVYFCASSQERRTEQYFGPGTRLTVT.

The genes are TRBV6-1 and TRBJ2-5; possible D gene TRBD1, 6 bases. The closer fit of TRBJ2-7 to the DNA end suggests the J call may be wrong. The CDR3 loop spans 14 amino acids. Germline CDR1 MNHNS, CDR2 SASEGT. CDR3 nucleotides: TGTGCCAGCAGTGTTCAGGGGTACTCCTACGAGCAGTACTTC. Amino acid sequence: CASSVQGYSYEQYF.

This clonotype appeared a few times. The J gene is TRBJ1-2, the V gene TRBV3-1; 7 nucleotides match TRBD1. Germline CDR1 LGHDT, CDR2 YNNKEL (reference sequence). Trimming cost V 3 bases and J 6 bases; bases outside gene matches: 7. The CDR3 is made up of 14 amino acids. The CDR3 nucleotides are TGTGCCAGCAGCCAGACAGGGCGGGCGGATGGCTACACCTTC. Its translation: CASSQTGRADGYTF.

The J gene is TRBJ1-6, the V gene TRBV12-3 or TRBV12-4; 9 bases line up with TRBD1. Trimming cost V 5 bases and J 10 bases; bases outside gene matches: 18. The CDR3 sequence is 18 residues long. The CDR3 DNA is TGTGCCAGCAGTGATCGGGACAGGGAGCAACCTGGCTACTCACCCCTCCACTTT. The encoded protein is CASSDRDREQPGYSPLHF.

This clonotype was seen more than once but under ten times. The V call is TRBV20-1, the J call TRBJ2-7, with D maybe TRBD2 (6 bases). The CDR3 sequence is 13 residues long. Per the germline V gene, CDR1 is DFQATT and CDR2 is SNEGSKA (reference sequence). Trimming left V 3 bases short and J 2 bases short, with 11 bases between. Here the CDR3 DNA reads TGCAGTGCTAGTAGCGGACTAACCTACGAGCAGTACTTC. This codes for CSASSGLTYEQYF.

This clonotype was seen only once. The chain's CDR3 is CASSLTSDYYEQYF. In nucleotides, the CDR3 is TGTGCCAGCAGTTTAACTAGCGATTACTACGAGCAGTACTTC. The rearrangement joins TRBV12-3 or TRBV12-4 to TRBJ2-7; 7 bases are a match to TRBD2. Trimming took 2 bases from V and 3 from J; bases not matched to a gene: 4. This CDR3 is built from 14 residues.

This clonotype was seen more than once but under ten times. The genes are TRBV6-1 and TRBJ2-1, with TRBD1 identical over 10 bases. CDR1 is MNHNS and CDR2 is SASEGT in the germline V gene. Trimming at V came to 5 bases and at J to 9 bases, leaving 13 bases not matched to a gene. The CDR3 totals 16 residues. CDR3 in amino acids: CASSLGGDRGLGEQFF. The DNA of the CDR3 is TGTGCCAGCAGTCTGGGAGGGGACAGGGGATTGGGTGAGCAGTTCTTC.

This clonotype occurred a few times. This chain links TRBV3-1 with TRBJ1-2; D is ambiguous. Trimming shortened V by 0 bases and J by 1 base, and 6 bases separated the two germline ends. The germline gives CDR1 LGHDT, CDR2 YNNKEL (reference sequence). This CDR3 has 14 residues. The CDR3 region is CASSQEQINYGYTF. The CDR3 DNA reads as TGTGCCAGCAGCCAAGAACAGATTAACTATGGCTACACCTTC.

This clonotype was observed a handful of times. The DNA for the CDR3 is TGTGCCAGCAGTGAGACAGGATACAATGAGCAGTTCTTC. Its translation: CASSETGYNEQFF. The V call is TRBV6-1, the J call TRBJ2-1; maybe TRBD1 (6 bases). The V and J ends lost 3 bases and 4 bases respectively, with 7 bases between them. The germline V gene encodes CDR1 MNHNS and CDR2 SASEGT. This CDR3 has 13 residues.

This CDR3 is CASSVGTNELRETQYF. CDR3 DNA sequence: TGTGCCAGCAGCGTAGGTACTAACGAACTACGAGAGACCCAGTACTTC. J is TRBJ2-5 and V is TRBV9; the D is unclear. Germline V gene lookup returns CDR1 SGDLS and CDR2 YYNGEE. The V end was cut by 0 bases, the J end by 4 bases, with 16 bases between. There are 16 residues in the CDR3. The whole variable domain, filled in from reference TRBV9 and TRBJ2-5, reads DSGVTQTPKHLITATGQRVTLRCSPRSGDLSVYWYQQSLDQGLQFLIQYYNGEERAKGNILERFSAQQFPDLHSELNLSSLELGDSALYFCASSVGTNELRETQYFGPGTRLLVL.

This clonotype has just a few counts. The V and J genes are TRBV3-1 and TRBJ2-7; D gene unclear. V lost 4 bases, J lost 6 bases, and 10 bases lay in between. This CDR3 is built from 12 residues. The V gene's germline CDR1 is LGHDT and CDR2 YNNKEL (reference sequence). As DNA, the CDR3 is TGTGCCAGCAGCCTCAGCCAGGTCGAGCAGTACTTC. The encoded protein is CASSLSQVEQYF.

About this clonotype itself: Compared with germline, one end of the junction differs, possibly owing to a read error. The CDR3 coding sequence is TGTGCCAGCAGCCTAGCACCAGGTACGCAGTATTTT. Its translation: CASSLAPGTQYF. This chain links TRBV7-2 with TRBJ2-3, with a weak D call TRBD2 (5 bases). Germline V gives CDR1 SGHTA, CDR2 FQGNSA. The CDR3 sequence is 12 residues long.

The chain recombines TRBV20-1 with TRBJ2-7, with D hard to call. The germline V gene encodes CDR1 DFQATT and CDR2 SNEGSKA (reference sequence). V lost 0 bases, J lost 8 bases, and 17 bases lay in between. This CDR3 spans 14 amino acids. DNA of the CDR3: TGCAGTGCTAGAGATCTCGAAGTCCACCTAAAGCAGTACTTC. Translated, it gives CSARDLEVHLKQYF.

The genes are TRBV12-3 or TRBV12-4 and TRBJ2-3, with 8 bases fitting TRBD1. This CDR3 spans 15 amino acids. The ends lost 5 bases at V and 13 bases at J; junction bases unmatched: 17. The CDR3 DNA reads TGTGCCAGCAGTCCGACAGGGGATAGCACAGATGCGGAGTATTTT. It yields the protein CASSPTGDSTDAEYF.

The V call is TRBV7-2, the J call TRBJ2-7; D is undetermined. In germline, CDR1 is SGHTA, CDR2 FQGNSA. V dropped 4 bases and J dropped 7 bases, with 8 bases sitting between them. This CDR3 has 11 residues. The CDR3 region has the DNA TGTGCCAGCAGCTCCCACGATGAGCAGTACTTC. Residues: CASSSHDEQYF.

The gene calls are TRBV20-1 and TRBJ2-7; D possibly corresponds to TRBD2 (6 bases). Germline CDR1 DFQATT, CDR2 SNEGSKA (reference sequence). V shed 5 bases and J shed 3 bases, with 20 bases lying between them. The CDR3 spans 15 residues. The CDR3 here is CSAGSGRAGIYEQYF. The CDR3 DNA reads TGCAGTGCTGGCTCGGGACGAGCGGGCATCTACGAGCAGTACTTC.

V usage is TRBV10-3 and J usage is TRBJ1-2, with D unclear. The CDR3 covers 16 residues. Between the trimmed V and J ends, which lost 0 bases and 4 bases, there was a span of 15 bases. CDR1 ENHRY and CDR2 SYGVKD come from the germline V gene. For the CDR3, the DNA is TGTGCCATCAGTGAGTCGTTAGGAGGCCCGAGCTATGGCTACACCTTC. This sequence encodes CAISESLGGPSYGYTF.

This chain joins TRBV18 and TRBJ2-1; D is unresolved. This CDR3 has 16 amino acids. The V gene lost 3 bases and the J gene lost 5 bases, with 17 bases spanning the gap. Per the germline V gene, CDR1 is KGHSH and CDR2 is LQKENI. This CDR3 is CASSPQEAQGNNEQFF. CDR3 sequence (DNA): TGTGCCAGCTCACCCCAGGAAGCCCAAGGGAACAATGAGCAGTTCTTC.

In nucleotides, the CDR3 is TGTGCCAGCAGTGAATTCAATATTATTGGAGGTGAAGCTTTCTTT. Translation gives CASSEFNIIGGEAFF. The J gene is TRBJ1-1, the V gene TRBV25-1, with no clear D. CDR3 length equals 15 residues. The ends were cut back, 1 base at V and 7 bases at J, with 16 bases in the middle. The germline CDR1 and CDR2 sequences are MGHDK and SYGVNS.